What follows describes a single TCR beta chain. These data belong to a study of blood T cell repertoires in COVID-19. Whole-study context: The United States, Italy and Spain supplied acute and convalescent COVID-19 samples.

During active infection, Seattle patients enrolled and were then monitored through disease. Germline loops: CDR1 SQVTM, CDR2 ANQGSEA. Germline trimming cut 4 bases from V and 4 bases from J; bases unmatched to any gene: 2. This CDR3 comprises 13 residues. Study processing details: Reference gene primer amplification in the assay estimated nucleated cell counts. Profiled with immunoSEQ multiplex PCR; TCRdb holds only in-frame clones, not every one. The D gene and trimming were derived from the DNA, and the V and J assignments and clone size from that table. The top ten hold 2.5% to 3.5% of the sample, which has approximately 110,000 clones, about 85% seen once.

The specimen sequenced was peripheral blood. The chain joins TRBV29-1 to TRBJ2-1; 9 bases match TRBD2. The clonotype was recovered from a woman at least 80 years old with COVID-19, enrolled during active disease. DNA of the CDR3: TGCAGCGTTGGGCGGGAGGGGTACAATGAGCAGTTCTTC. It encodes CSVGREGYNEQFF.